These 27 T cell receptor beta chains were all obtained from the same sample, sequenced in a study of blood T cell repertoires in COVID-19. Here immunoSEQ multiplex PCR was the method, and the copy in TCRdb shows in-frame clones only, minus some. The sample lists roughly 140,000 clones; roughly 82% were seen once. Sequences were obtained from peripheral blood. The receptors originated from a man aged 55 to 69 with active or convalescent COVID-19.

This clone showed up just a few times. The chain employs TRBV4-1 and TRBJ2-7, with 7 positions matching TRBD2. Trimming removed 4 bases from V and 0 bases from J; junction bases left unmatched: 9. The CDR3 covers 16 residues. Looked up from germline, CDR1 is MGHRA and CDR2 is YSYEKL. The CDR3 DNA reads TGCGCCAGCAGCCCGAGTGGGGGGGTCTCCTCCTACGAGCAGTACTTC. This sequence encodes CASSPSGGVSSYEQYF.

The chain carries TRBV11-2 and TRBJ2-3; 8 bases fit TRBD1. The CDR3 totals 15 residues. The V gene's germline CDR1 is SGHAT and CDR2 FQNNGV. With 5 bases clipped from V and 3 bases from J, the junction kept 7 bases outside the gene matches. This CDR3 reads CASSRGQGRTDTQYF. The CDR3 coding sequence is TGTGCCAGCAGCCGTGGACAGGGTAGGACAGATACGCAGTATTTT.

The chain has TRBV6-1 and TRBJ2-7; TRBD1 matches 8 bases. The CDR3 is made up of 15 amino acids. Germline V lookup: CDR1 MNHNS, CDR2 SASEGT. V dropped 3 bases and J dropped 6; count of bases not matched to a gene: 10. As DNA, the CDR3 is TGTGCCAGCAGTGATCGTGGGCTGGACAGGGCCGAGCAGTACTTC. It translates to CASSDRGLDRAEQYF.

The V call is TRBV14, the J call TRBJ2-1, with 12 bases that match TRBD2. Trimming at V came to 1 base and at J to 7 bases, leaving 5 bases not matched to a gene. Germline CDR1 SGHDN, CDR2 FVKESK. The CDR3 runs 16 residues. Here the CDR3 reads CASSQVGLAGGNEQFF. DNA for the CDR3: TGTGCCAGCAGCCAAGTCGGGCTAGCGGGAGGGAATGAGCAGTTCTTC.

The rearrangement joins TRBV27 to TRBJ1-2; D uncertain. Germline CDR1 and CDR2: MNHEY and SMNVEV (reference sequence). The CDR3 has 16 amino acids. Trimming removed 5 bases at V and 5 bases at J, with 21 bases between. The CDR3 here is CASSPGVPEPLYGYTF. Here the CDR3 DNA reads TGTGCCAGCAGTCCCGGGGTTCCGGAACCTCTATATGGCTACACCTTC.

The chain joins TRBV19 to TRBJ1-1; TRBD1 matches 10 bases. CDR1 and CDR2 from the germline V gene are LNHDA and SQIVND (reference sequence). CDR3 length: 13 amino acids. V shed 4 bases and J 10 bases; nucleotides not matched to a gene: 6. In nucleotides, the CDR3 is TGTGCCAGTAGTAGGGGACAGGGGAATCGAGCTTTCTTT. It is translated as CASSRGQGNRAFF. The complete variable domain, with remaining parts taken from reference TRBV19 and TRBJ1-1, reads DGGITQSPKYLFRKEGQNVTLSCEQNLNHDAMYWYRQDPGQGLRLIYYSQIVNDFQKGDIAEGYSVSREKKESFPLTVTSAQKNPTAFYLCASSRGQGNRAFFGQGTRLTVV.

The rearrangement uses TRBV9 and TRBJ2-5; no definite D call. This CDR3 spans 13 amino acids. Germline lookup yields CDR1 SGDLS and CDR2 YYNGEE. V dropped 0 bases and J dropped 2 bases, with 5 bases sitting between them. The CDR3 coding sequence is TGTGCCAGCAGCGTAGGGCTTCAAGAGACCCAGTACTTC. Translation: CASSVGLQETQYF.

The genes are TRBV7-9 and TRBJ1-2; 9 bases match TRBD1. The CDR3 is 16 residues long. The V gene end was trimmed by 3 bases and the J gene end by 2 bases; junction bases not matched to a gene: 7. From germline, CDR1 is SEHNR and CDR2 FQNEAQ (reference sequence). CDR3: CASSFGTDRGNYGYTF. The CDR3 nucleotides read TGTGCCAGCAGCTTCGGAACCGACAGGGGGAACTATGGCTACACCTTC.

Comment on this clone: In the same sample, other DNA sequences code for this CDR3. The CDR3 coding sequence is TGTGCCAGTAGTATCAGCGGTGATACGCAGTATTTT. Its protein is CASSISGDTQYF. The chain carries TRBV19 and TRBJ2-3; maybe TRBD2 (5 bases). Trimming stripped 3 bases from V and 6 bases from J, with 7 bases between. The CDR3 extends over 12 amino acids. Germline-derived CDR1 and CDR2 are LNHDA and SQIVND (reference sequence).

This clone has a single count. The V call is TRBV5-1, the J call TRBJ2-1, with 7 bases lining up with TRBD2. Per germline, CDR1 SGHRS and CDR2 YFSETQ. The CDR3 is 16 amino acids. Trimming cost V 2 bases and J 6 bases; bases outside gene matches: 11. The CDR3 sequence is CASSFFRRLAPNEQFF. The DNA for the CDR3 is TGCGCCAGCAGCTTTTTTCGCCGACTAGCTCCCAATGAGCAGTTCTTC.

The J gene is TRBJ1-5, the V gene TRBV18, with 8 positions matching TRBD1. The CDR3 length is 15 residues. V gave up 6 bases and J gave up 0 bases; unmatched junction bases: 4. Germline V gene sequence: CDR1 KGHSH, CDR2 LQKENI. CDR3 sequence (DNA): TGTGCCAGCTCCCCGGGACAGGTTAGCAATCAGCCCCAGCATTTT. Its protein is CASSPGQVSNQPQHF. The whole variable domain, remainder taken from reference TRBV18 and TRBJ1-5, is NAGVMQNPRHLVRRRGQEARLRCSPMKGHSHVYWYRQLPEEGLKFMVYLQKENIIDESGMPKERFSAEFPKEGPSILRIQQVVRGDSAAYFCASSPGQVSNQPQHFGDGTRLSIL.

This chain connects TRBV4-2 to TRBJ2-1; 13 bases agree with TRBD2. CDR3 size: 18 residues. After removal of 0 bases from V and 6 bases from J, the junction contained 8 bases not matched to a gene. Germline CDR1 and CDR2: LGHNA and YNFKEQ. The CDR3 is CASSQEGSGTSGINEQFF. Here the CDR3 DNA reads TGTGCCAGCAGCCAAGAAGGCTCCGGGACTAGCGGGATCAATGAGCAGTTCTTC.

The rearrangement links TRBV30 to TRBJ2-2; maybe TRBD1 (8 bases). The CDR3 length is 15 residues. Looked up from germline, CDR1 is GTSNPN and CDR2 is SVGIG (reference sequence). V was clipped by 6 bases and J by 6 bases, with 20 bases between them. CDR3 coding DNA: TGTGCCTGTTTCGACAGGGGAGGGCTTCCCGGGGAGCTGTTTTTT. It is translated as CACFDRGGLPGELFF.

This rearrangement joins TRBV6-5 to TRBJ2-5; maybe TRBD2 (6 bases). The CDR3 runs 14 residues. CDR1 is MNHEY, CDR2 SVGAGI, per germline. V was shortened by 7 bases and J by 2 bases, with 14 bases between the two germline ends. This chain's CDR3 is CASKTPGLQETQYF. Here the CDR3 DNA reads TGTGCCAGCAAAACGCCGGGACTGCAAGAGACCCAGTACTTC.

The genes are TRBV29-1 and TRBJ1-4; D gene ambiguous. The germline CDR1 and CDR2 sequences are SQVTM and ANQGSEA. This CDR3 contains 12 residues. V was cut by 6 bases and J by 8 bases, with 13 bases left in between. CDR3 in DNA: TGCAGCGTCGTCGGAGGGAGGGAAAAACTGTTTTTT. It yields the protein CSVVGGREKLFF.

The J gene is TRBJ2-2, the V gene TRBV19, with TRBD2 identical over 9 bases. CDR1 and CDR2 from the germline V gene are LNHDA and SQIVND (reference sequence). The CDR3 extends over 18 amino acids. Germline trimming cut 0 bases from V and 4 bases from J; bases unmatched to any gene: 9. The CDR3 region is CASSIEVAGVVGTGELFF. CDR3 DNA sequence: TGTGCCAGTAGTATAGAGGTAGCGGGAGTGGTGGGCACCGGGGAGCTGTTTTTT.

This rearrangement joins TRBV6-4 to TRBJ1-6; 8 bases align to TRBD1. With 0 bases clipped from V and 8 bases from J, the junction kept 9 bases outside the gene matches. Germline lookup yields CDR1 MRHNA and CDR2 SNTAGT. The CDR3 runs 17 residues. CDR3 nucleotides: TGTGCCAGCAGTGACTCAGCAGGGGGCGTTGTTTATTCACCCCTCCACTTT. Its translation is CASSDSAGGVVYSPLHF.

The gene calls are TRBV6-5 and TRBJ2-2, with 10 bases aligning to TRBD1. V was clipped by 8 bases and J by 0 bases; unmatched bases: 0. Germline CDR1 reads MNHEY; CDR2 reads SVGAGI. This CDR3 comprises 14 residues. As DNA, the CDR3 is TGTGCCAGCGGACAGGGGGCGAACACCGGGGAGCTGTTTTTT. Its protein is CASGQGANTGELFF.

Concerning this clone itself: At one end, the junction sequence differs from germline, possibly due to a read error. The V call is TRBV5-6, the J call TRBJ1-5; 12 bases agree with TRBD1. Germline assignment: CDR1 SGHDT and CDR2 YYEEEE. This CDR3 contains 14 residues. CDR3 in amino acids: CASSSLTGTGGRYF. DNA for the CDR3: TGTGCCAGCAGCTCCTTAACCGGGACAGGGGGCCGATATTTT.

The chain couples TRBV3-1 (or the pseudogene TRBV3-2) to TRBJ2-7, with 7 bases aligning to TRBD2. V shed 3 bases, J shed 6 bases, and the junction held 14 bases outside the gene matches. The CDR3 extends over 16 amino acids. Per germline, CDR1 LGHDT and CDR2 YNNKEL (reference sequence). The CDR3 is CASSQLVGRTSLEQYF. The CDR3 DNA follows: TGTGCCAGCAGCCAGCTTGTTGGACGGACTAGTCTCGAGCAGTACTTC.

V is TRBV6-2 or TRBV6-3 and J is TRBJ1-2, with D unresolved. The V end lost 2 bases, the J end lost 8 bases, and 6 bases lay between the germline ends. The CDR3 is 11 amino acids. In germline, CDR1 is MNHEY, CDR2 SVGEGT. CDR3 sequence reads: CASSYSNGYTF. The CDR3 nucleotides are TGTGCCAGCAGTTACAGCAACGGCTACACCTTC.

CDR3: CATTEETQYF. The CDR3 DNA reads as TGTGCCACTACGGAAGAGACCCAGTACTTC. The chain uses TRBV6-5 and TRBJ2-5, with D unresolved. Trimming pared 10 bases from V and 3 bases from J, leaving 6 bases between. The CDR3 contains 10 residues. The germline CDR1 and CDR2 sequences are MNHEY and SVGAGI.

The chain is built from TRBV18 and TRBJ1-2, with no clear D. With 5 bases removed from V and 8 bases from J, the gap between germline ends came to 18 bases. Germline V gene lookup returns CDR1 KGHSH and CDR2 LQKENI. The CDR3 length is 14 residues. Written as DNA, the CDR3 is TGTGCCAGCTCAACATTGTCCGGAGATGGAGGCTACACCTTC. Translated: CASSTLSGDGGYTF.

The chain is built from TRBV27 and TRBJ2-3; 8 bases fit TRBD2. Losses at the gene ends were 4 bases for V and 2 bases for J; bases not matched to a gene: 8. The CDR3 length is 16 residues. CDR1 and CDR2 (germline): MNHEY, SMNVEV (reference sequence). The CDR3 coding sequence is TGTGCCAGCAGTTCGGGTCTAGCGGGTTACACAGATACGCAGTATTTT. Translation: CASSSGLAGYTDTQYF.

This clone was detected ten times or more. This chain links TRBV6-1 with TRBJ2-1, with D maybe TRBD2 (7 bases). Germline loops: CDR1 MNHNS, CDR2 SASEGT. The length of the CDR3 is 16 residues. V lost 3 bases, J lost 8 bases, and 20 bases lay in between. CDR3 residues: CASSDPGGNEGDEQFF. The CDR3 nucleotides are TGTGCCAGCAGTGATCCCGGGGGGAACGAGGGGGATGAGCAGTTCTTC.

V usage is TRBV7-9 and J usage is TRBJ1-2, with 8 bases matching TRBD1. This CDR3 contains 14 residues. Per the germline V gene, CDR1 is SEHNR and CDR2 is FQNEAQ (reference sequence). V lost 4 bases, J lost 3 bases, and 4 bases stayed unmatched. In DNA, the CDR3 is TGTGCCAGCAGCTATCCGACAGGGGACTATGGCTACACCTTC. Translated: CASSYPTGDYGYTF.

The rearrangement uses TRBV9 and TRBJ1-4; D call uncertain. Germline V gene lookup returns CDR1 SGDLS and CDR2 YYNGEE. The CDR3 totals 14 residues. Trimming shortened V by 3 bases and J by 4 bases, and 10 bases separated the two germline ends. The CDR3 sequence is CASSATIGNEKLFF. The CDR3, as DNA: TGTGCCAGCAGCGCGACAATCGGTAATGAAAAACTGTTTTTT.